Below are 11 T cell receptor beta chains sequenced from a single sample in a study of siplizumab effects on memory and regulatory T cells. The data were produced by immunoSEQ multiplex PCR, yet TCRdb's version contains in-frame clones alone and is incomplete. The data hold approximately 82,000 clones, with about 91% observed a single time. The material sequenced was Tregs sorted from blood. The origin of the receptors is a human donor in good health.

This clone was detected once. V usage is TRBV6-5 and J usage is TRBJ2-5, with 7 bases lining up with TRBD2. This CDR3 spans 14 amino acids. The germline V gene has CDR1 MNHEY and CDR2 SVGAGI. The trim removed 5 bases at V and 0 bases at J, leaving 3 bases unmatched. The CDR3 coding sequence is TGTGCCAGCAGTGGACGGGGGGACCAAGAGACCCAGTACTTC. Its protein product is CASSGRGDQETQYF.

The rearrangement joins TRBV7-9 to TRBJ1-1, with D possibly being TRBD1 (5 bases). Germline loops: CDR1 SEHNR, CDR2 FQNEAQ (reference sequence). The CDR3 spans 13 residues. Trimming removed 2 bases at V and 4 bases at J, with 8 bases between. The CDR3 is CASSLQGGTEAFF. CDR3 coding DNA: TGTGCCAGCAGCTTACAGGGTGGCACTGAAGCTTTCTTT.

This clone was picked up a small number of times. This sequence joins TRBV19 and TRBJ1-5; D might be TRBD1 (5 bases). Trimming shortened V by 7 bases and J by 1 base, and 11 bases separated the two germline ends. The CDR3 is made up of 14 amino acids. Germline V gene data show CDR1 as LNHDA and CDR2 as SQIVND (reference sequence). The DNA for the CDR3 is TGTGCCAGTACCTTCGGGGGAAGCAATCAGCCCCAGCATTTT. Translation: CASTFGGSNQPQHF. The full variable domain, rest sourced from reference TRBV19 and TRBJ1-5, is DGGITQSPKYLFRKEGQNVTLSCEQNLNHDAMYWYRQDPGQGLRLIYYSQIVNDFQKGDIAEGYSVSREKKESFPLTVTSAQKNPTAFYLCASTFGGSNQPQHFGDGTRLSIL.

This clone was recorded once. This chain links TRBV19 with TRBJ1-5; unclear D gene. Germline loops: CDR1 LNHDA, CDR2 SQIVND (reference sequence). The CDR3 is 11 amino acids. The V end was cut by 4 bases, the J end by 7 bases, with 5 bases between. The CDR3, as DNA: TGTGCCAGTAGTAGCGGGCAGCCCCAGCATTTT. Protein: CASSSGQPQHF.

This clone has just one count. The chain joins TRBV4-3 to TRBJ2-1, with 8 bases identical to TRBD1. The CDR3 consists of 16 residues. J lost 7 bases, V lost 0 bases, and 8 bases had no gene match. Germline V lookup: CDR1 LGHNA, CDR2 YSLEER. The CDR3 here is CASSQEDRGVGNEQFF. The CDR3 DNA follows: TGCGCCAGCAGCCAAGAAGACAGGGGAGTTGGGAATGAGCAGTTCTTC.

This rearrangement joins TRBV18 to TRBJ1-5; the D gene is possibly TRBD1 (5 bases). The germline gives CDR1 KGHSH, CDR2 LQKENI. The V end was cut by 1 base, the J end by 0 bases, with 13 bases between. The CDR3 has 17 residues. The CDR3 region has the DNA TGTGCCAGCTCACCACAGAAGGGGACCTATAGCAATCAGCCCCAGCATTTT. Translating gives CASSPQKGTYSNQPQHF.

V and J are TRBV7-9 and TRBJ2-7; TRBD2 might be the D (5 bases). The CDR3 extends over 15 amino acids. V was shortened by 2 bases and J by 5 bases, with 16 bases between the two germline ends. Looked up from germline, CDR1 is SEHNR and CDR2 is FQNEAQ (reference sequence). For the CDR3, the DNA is TGTGCCAGCAGCTTATTGCGCGGGTCTGGAGACGAGCAGTACTTC. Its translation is CASSLLRGSGDEQYF.

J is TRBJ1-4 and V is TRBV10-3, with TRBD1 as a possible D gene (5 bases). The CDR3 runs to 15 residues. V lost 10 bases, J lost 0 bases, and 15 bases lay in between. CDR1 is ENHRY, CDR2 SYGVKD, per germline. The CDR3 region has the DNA TGTGCCACACGGGACGGATCTGCAACTAATGAAAAACTGTTTTTT. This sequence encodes CATRDGSATNEKLFF.

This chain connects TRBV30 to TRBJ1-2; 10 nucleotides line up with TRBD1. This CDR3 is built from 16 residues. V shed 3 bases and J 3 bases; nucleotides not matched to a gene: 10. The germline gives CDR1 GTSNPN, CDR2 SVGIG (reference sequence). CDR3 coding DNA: TGTGCCTGGAGAAGGGGAGGGACAGGGGTATACTATGGCTACACCTTC. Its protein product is CAWRRGGTGVYYGYTF.

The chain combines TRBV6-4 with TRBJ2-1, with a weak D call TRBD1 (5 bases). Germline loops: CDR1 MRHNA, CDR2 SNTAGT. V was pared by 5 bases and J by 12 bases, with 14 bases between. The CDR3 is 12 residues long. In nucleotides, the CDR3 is TGTGCCAGCAGTAGATTTGAAAGGGGGCAGTTCTTC. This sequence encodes CASSRFERGQFF.

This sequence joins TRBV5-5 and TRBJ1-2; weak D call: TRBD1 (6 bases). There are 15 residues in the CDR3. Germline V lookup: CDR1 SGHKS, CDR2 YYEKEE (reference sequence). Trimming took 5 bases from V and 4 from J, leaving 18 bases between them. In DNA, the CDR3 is TGTGCCAGCAGACCCTCGGGGGCCTCCCTCTATGGCTACACCTTC. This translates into CASRPSGASLYGYTF. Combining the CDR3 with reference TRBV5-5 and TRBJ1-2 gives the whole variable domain DAGVTQSPTHLIKTRGQQVTLRCSPISGHKSVSWYQQVLGQGPQFIFQYYEKEERGRGNFPDRFSARQFPNYSSELNVNALLLGDSALYLCASRPSGASLYGYTFGSGTRLTVV.